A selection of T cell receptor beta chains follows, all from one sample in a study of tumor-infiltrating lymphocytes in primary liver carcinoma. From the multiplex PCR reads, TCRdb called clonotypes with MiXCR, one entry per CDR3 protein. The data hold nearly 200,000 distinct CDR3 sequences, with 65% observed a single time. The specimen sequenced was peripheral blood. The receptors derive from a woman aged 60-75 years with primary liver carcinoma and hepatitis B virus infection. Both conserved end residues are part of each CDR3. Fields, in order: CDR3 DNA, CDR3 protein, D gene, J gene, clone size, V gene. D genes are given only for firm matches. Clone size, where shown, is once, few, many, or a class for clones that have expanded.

TGTGCCAACAGCTTAGCCCAGGGGTGGGCTGGGGGCAACGTCCTGACTTTC CANSLAQGWAGGNVLTF . TRBJ2-6 . TRBV11-2
TGCACCGGCAGCATTCCATCCCTCCGACCTGGCGGGAGCGTCGACAATGAGCAATTCTTC CTGSIPSLRPGGSVDNEQFF . TRBJ2-1 . TRBV1
TGTGCCAGCAGTATGGGGGGCCCGGCAGATACGCAGTATTTT CASSMGGPADTQYF . TRBJ2-3 many TRBV6-1
TGTGCCACCCCGGGGTGGGACAATGAGCAGTTCTTC CATPGWDNEQFF . TRBJ2-1 . TRBV28
TGTGCCAGCAGTTTAGTATATTGGGGAGTAAACACCGGGGAGCTGTTTTTT CASSLVYWGVNTGELFF . TRBJ2-2 many TRBV12-3/TRBV12-4
TGCAGCGTCCGGGACAGGGTAGCGAACACTGAAGCTTTCTTT CSVRDRVANTEAFF TRBD1 TRBJ1-1 many TRBV29-1
TGCGCCAGCAGCCCCGGGACGATGAGCTCCTACGAGCAGTACTTC CASSPGTMSSYEQYF . TRBJ2-7 many TRBV5-1
TGCGCCAGCATCCAAGAAGGGAGTAGCGGGTCATTCATGACCCAGTACTTC CASIQEGSSGSFMTQYF TRBD2 TRBJ2-5 once TRBV4-1
TGCAGCGTTTGCCAAACCGGGACAGGGAACACTGAGACTTTCTTT CSVCQTGTGNTETFF TRBD1 TRBJ1-1 . TRBV29-1
TGTGCCAGCAGCCGGCAGGGCGGGCAACCCTACGAGCAGTACTTC CASSRQGGQPYEQYF . TRBJ2-7 . TRBV7-9
TGCGCCAGCCGCCCCGCATACCCAGGGAAGACCTATGGCTACACCTTC CASRPAYPGKTYGYTF . TRBJ1-2 . TRBV5-1
TGTGCCAGCAGCTTAGAAAGCAGGAGCATCGATGAGCAGTTCTTC CASSLESRSIDEQFF . TRBJ2-1 once TRBV11-2
TGTGCCAGCAGCGGTCCGGAACAGACGAACACTGAAGCTTTCTTT CASSGPEQTNTEAFF . TRBJ1-1 . TRBV11-3
TGTGCCAGCAGCTTAAAGGAGGGACTAGCGGGAGAGCAGTTCTTC CASSLKEGLAGEQFF TRBD2 TRBJ2-1 . TRBV11-2
TGCGCCAGCAGCTTGGTCCCGGGGGCATACGAGCAGTACTTC CASSLVPGAYEQYF . TRBJ2-7 few TRBV5-1
TGTGTCAGCGGCTTTCTGCTAAAAGGGAAAGATACGCAGTATTTT CVSGFLLKGKDTQYF . TRBJ2-3 . TRBV11-2
TGTGCCAGCAGCTGTGGGGCCTCACTGAACACTGAAGCTTTCTTT CASSCGASLNTEAFF . TRBJ1-1 . TRBV13
TGTGTCAGCAGAGAGGGCTTTTACAATGAGCAGTTCTTC CVSREGFYNEQFF . TRBJ2-1 . TRBV2
TGTGCCAGCAGCTTCAACTACAATGAGCAGTTCTTC CASSFNYNEQFF . TRBJ2-1 few TRBV5-5
TGTGCCAGCAGTTTAGCGCTCGTCCTCACTAACGCCATATATTTT CASSLALVLTNAIYF . TRBJ1-3 few TRBV12-3/TRBV12-4
TGTGCCAGCAGCTTGTGGTCTAGCACAGATACGCAGTATTTT CASSLWSSTDTQYF . TRBJ2-3 . TRBV5-4
TGTGCTAGTGGTTTGTTTGGGACAGGAGGATACGAGCAGTACTTC CASGLFGTGGYEQYF TRBD1 TRBJ2-7 many TRBV12-5
TGTGCCAGCAGCTTGCGCGTGACTAGCGGGATCATTCGGCAGTTCTTC CASSLRVTSGIIRQFF TRBD2 TRBJ2-1 . TRBV5-4
TGTGCCAGCAGCTTGGAAGCCGGGACGGGACAGCAGTTCTTC CASSLEAGTGQQFF . TRBJ2-1 . TRBV11-2
TGTGCCAGCAGCCCCAGGTGGAGCGGCGCAGATACGCAGTATTTT CASSPRWSGADTQYF . TRBJ2-3 . TRBV9
TGTGCCAGCGAACGAAACTATGGCTACACCTTC CASERNYGYTF . TRBJ1-2 many TRBV6-1
TGTGCCAGCAGCGGGGGAGGAGCCGGTAACACTGAAGCTTTCTTT CASSGGGAGNTEAFF . TRBJ1-1 many TRBV5-5
TGTGCCAGCAGATCCCCCGACACAAATCAGCCCCAGCATTTT CASRSPDTNQPQHF . TRBJ1-5 . TRBV6-2/TRBV6-3
TGCGCCAGCAGTTCGGGCCGACTGAGGGACACTGAAGCTTTCTTT CASSSGRLRDTEAFF . TRBJ1-1 . TRBV10-1
TGTGCCAGCAGCAGGGGTGGGAACACTGAAGCTTTCTTT CASSRGGNTEAFF . TRBJ1-1 medium-sized TRBV11-2
TGTGCCCGCAGTTACTCGTTCGCTCAAACAGATACGCAGTATTTT CARSYSFAQTDTQYF . TRBJ2-3 . TRBV6-2/TRBV6-3
TGTGCCAGCAGCCTAGAAGCTGGCTCCAGGGGTGACATTCAGTACTTC CASSLEAGSRGDIQYF . TRBJ2-4 . TRBV5-4
TGTGCCAGCAGTCGGACGGATGAAATACTGTTTTTT CASSRTDEILFF . TRBJ1-4 . TRBV6-6
TGTGCCAGCAGGGGTAGTGGGGAGACCCAGTACTTC CASRGSGETQYF . TRBJ2-5 few TRBV5-6
TGTGCCGGCAGCTTAGGCCACGGGGCGGACACTGAAGCTTTCTTT CAGSLGHGADTEAFF . TRBJ1-1 . TRBV11-2
TGTGCCAGCAGTTATAGCTCAAGCCCAAGGGACAGGCGCACTGAAGCTTTCTTT CASSYSSSPRDRRTEAFF TRBD1 TRBJ1-1 . TRBV6-5
TGTGCCAGCAGTTACCGAGGGCCCATTGTAGCTTTCTTT CASSYRGPIVAFF . TRBJ1-1 . TRBV6-5